Listed below are T cell receptor beta chains from one sample, sequenced in a study of CD8+ T cells in alopecia areata. Assay used: immunoSEQ multiplex PCR; TCRdb lists only in-frame clones, some missing. Of around 150,000 clones detected, roughly 65% appear once; the ten largest clones hold over 0.85%. The sequencing here drew on CD4+ T cells sorted from blood, taken at week 4, from a patient treated with tofacitinib. These receptors were taken from a human donor with alopecia areata. CDR3s include the opening cysteine and the closing phenylalanine or tryptophan. D genes are given only for firm matches. Not every row has a clone size; where given, it reads once, few, many or a size class.

cdr3_nt cdr3_aa j_call clone_size d_call v_call
TGTGCCTGGACACCCGGAAACACCATATATTTT CAWTPGNTIYF TRBJ1-3 NA NA TRBV30
TGCAGCGCCCGTCCAGGCAGAGGAGCTGGGGCCAACGTCCTGACTTTC CSARPGRGAGANVLTF TRBJ2-6 NA NA TRBV29-1
TGTGCCAGCAGCTTCCTGGACAGGGCGAACACCGGGGAGCTGTTTTTT CASSFLDRANTGELFF TRBJ2-2 NA TRBD1 TRBV5-4
TGCGCCAGCAGCTTTTCGGGGGAGGGTAGGCAGTTCTTC CASSFSGEGRQFF TRBJ2-1 NA TRBD2 TRBV5-1
TGTGCCAGCAGTAAAACCATCGACAGGGGGGAGACCCAGTACTTC CASSKTIDRGETQYF TRBJ2-5 few TRBD1 TRBV27
TGTGCCAGCAGCTCCCAGAGGGCCCCCACTGAAGCTTTCTTT CASSSQRAPTEAFF TRBJ1-1 NA NA TRBV9
TGTGCCTGGAGTGTACTCCCTAGGAGCTCGAGAAGTGGCTACACCTTC CAWSVLPRSSRSGYTF TRBJ1-2 NA NA TRBV30
TGCAGCGTTGGGGGACAATTGAACACTGAAGCTTTCTTT CSVGGQLNTEAFF TRBJ1-1 NA NA TRBV29-1
TGCAGCGTTGTTGATAGCGGGGGGCAAGAGACCCAGTACTTC CSVVDSGGQETQYF TRBJ2-5 once TRBD2 TRBV29-1
TGTGCCTGGAGGGGGGCAGGGGGCCTAGGGCCCCTCCACTTT CAWRGAGGLGPLHF TRBJ1-6 once TRBD1 TRBV30
TGTGCCTGGAGTGAATGGACAAGCGGCTACACCTTC CAWSEWTSGYTF TRBJ1-2 NA NA TRBV30
TGTGCCAGCAGCCCGGGGGAGACCCAGTACTTC CASSPGETQYF TRBJ2-5 once NA TRBV7-9
TGCAGCCTTACCCCCCGGGCGAACACTGAAGCTTTCTTT CSLTPRANTEAFF TRBJ1-1 NA NA TRBV29-1
TGTGCCTGGAGTGGGGTGGTAGCCAAAAACATTCAGTACTTC CAWSGVVAKNIQYF TRBJ2-4 few NA TRBV30
TGCGCCAGCAGCTTGGGGACAGGCAATCAGCCCCAGCATTTT CASSLGTGNQPQHF TRBJ1-5 NA NA TRBV5-1
TGTGCCAGCAGTGCGACTAGCGGATGGACCAATGAGCAGTTCTTC CASSATSGWTNEQFF TRBJ2-1 few TRBD2 TRBV2
TGTGCCAGCAGTCTCCGGGACAGTGCCTACGAGCAGTACTTC CASSLRDSAYEQYF TRBJ2-7 NA TRBD1 TRBV27
TGCAGCGTTATTCGGGGCTATGGCTACACCTTC CSVIRGYGYTF TRBJ1-2 NA NA TRBV29-1
TGTGCCTGGAGCCTCGGACCGATGCAGGTTGGCTACACCTTC CAWSLGPMQVGYTF TRBJ1-2 NA NA TRBV30
TGCAGCATGGGACTAGCAGAGACCCAGTACTTC CSMGLAETQYF TRBJ2-5 NA TRBD2 TRBV29-1
TGCAGCTTTGGAGGTTCTCCGGGACTTACAGATACGCAGTATTTT CSFGGSPGLTDTQYF TRBJ2-3 NA NA TRBV29-1
TGCAGCGCTGCACAGCGGCTAAGTGGCTACACCTTC CSAAQRLSGYTF TRBJ1-2 few NA TRBV29-1
TGTGCCAGCAGCACAACTCCCGGGACAGCTGGAAACACCATATATTTT CASSTTPGTAGNTIYF TRBJ1-3 once TRBD1 TRBV5-6
TGCAGCGTCGGTCAGGAGATCTATGGCTACACCTTC CSVGQEIYGYTF TRBJ1-2 NA NA TRBV29-1
TGCAGCGTTTACGACAGGGGACAGGGTGGCTACACCTTC CSVYDRGQGGYTF TRBJ1-2 few TRBD1 TRBV29-1
TGTGCCAGCAGCCCGACACTGACCCTGGTAAACACTGAAGCTTTCTTT CASSPTLTLVNTEAFF TRBJ1-1 NA NA TRBV7-2
TGCAGCGTTGAGGGGGGTGACGAGACCCAGTACTTC CSVEGGDETQYF TRBJ2-5 NA NA TRBV29-1
TGCAGCGTTGGACAGGGTGGCGGCTACACCTTC CSVGQGGGYTF TRBJ1-2 few TRBD1 TRBV29-1
TGTGCCTGGAGTGTATGGGGGCAGGGAGCTTTCTTT CAWSVWGQGAFF TRBJ1-1 NA NA TRBV30
TGTGCCAGCAGAGACACGGCTGCTAACTATGGCTACACCTTC CASRDTAANYGYTF TRBJ1-2 few NA TRBV27
TGTGCCAGCAGTGAGGTCAGGGTGACTGAAGCTTTCTTT CASSEVRVTEAFF TRBJ1-1 NA NA TRBV2
TGTGCCTGGAGTGTAAGGGCCAAAAACATTCAGTACTTC CAWSVRAKNIQYF TRBJ2-4 NA NA TRBV30
TGTGCCAGCAGTGTGCAGGGCTATGGCTACACCTTC CASSVQGYGYTF TRBJ1-2 NA NA TRBV25-1
TGCGCCAGCAGCTCCTTGACTCGACTTCTTGGCTATGGCTACACCTTC CASSSLTRLLGYGYTF TRBJ1-2 NA NA TRBV5-1
TGTGCCAGCAGCCCCGCGAGGGGCCGGACTGCCCAAGAGACCCAGTACTTC CASSPARGRTAQETQYF TRBJ2-5 few NA TRBV7-9
TGTGCCAGCAGCTTATCACGGGGGGTCACAGATACGCAGTATTTT CASSLSRGVTDTQYF TRBJ2-3 NA TRBD2 TRBV7-9
TGTGCCAGCAGCTCCTCTGACAATGGAGAGACCCAGTACTTC CASSSSDNGETQYF TRBJ2-5 NA NA TRBV7-2
TGTGCCAGCAGTCGGGATCTTAACTATGGCTACACCTTC CASSRDLNYGYTF TRBJ1-2 NA NA TRBV6-5
TGTGCCAGCAGCGTATCCTCAGGGATCTACGAGCAGTACTTC CASSVSSGIYEQYF TRBJ2-7 NA NA TRBV9
TGCGCCAGCAGCGCCCAACAGGTCCAAGAGACCCAGTACTTC CASSAQQVQETQYF TRBJ2-5 NA NA TRBV4-1
TGCAGCGTTGATCACAGTACGAACACCGGGGAGCTGTTTTTT CSVDHSTNTGELFF TRBJ2-2 NA NA TRBV29-1
TGCAGCGTCACCGCCCGGGACAGGGGGCCGCTTGAGACCCAGTACTTC CSVTARDRGPLETQYF TRBJ2-5 NA TRBD1 TRBV29-1
TGTGCCAGCAGCCCTAGGGGGAACTCCTACGAGCAGTACTTC CASSPRGNSYEQYF TRBJ2-7 once NA TRBV27
TGCAGTGCTAGTCAGGAGACCCAGTACTTC CSASQETQYF TRBJ2-5 NA NA TRBV20-1
TGTGCCAGCAGTGAGGGGGGAACTGGGGCCAACGTCCTGACTTTC CASSEGGTGANVLTF TRBJ2-6 NA NA TRBV25-1
TGTGCCAGCAGTGAAGCGAGGATGGTTGGCTACACCTTC CASSEARMVGYTF TRBJ1-2 NA NA TRBV2
TGCGCCAGCTCATCTACAGATACGCAGTATTTT CASSSTDTQYF TRBJ2-3 NA NA TRBV5-1
TGTGCCTGGAGTGGGACAGGGGAATACGAGCAGTACTTC CAWSGTGEYEQYF TRBJ2-7 NA TRBD1 TRBV30
TGTGCCTGGAGTGGGTACGGGGGACAGGGAGGCACAGATACGCAGTATTTT CAWSGYGGQGGTDTQYF TRBJ2-3 NA TRBD1 TRBV30
TGTGCCAGCAGCTTGTCGTCGGCGGGCAATCAGCCCCAGCATTTT CASSLSSAGNQPQHF TRBJ1-5 NA NA TRBV5-6
TGTGCCAGCAGCTTTGCGGAGTACCAAGAGACCCAGTACTTC CASSFAEYQETQYF TRBJ2-5 NA NA TRBV7-9
TGTGCCAGCAGAATTTCGTGGGGCACCGGGGAGCTGTTTTTT CASRISWGTGELFF TRBJ2-2 NA NA TRBV27
TGTGCCAGCAGCTTAGGGTCCCGGGAGACCCAGTACTTC CASSLGSRETQYF TRBJ2-5 NA NA TRBV7-2
TGCGCCAGCAGCTTGAGGGTAGTTCAAGAGACCCAGTACTTC CASSLRVVQETQYF TRBJ2-5 few NA TRBV5-1
TGCGCCAGCAGCCAAGGTAGACTAGCGGGGGGAGATACGCAGTATTTT CASSQGRLAGGDTQYF TRBJ2-3 few TRBD2 TRBV4-1
TGCAGCGTTGAAGGAGGGGCTAGCGGGGGATTATACGCAGATACGCAGTATTTT CSVEGGASGGLYADTQYF TRBJ2-3 NA TRBD2 TRBV29-1